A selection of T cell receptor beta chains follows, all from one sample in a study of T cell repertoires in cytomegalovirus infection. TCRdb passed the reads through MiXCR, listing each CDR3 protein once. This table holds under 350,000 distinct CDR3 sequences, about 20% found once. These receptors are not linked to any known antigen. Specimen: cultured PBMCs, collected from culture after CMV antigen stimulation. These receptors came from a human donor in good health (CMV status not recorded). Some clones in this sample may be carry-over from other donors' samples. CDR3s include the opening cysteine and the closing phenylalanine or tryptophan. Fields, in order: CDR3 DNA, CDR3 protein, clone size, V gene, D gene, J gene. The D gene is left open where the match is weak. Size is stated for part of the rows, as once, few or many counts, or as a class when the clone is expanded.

CDR3nt: TGCAGTGCTATGCGTAGCGGGAATGATATTGGCGAGCAGTACTTC
CDR3aa: CSAMRSGNDIGEQYF
abundance: few
v_gene: TRBV20-1
d_gene: TRBD2
j_gene: TRBJ2-7

CDR3nt: TGTGCCAGCAGTTTATTGGACTTTTCCACCGGGGAGCTGTTTTTT
CDR3aa: CASSLLDFSTGELFF
abundance: few
v_gene: TRBV28
d_gene: .
j_gene: TRBJ2-2

CDR3nt: TGTGCCAGCATCGGGACTCCGTTGTACGAGCAGTACTTC
CDR3aa: CASIGTPLYEQYF
abundance: .
v_gene: TRBV7-9
d_gene: .
j_gene: TRBJ2-7

CDR3nt: TGTGCCAGCACCAAAGACGGACTAGCGGGACCCAATGAGCAGTTCTTC
CDR3aa: CASTKDGLAGPNEQFF
abundance: .
v_gene: TRBV6-2/TRBV6-3
d_gene: TRBD2
j_gene: TRBJ2-1

CDR3nt: TGCAGTGCTAGGCTTGGACTATCGGAGACCCAGTACTTC
CDR3aa: CSARLGLSETQYF
abundance: few
v_gene: TRBV20-1
d_gene: .
j_gene: TRBJ2-5

CDR3nt: TGTGCCAGCCGGCCACAGGGGGTTTCCAATCAGCCCCAGCATTTT
CDR3aa: CASRPQGVSNQPQHF
abundance: many
v_gene: TRBV12-3/TRBV12-4
d_gene: TRBD1
j_gene: TRBJ1-5

CDR3nt: TGTGCCAGCAGCCCTAATGCCTTGACAGGGACCAACTATGGCTACACCTTC
CDR3aa: CASSPNALTGTNYGYTF
abundance: many
v_gene: TRBV2
d_gene: TRBD1
j_gene: TRBJ1-2

CDR3nt: TGTGCCAGCTCACCACCTTGGAGCAAAAACATTCAGTACTTC
CDR3aa: CASSPPWSKNIQYF
abundance: .
v_gene: TRBV18
d_gene: .
j_gene: TRBJ2-4

CDR3nt: TGTGCCAGCAGTTTATCGAGAGGCGGGGAGCCCCAGCATTTT
CDR3aa: CASSLSRGGEPQHF
abundance: .
v_gene: TRBV27
d_gene: .
j_gene: TRBJ1-5

CDR3nt: TGCGCCAGCAGCTACGGACTAAATGAAGAGACCCAGTACTTC
CDR3aa: CASSYGLNEETQYF
abundance: .
v_gene: TRBV4-1
d_gene: .
j_gene: TRBJ2-5

CDR3nt: TGTGCCAGCAGCTCGGGACCGGGAGAAGTAGATACGCAGTATTTT
CDR3aa: CASSSGPGEVDTQYF
abundance: many
v_gene: TRBV7-2
d_gene: .
j_gene: TRBJ2-3

CDR3nt: TGTGCCAGCAGTTACCCGACAGGGGGCTATGGCTACACCTTC
CDR3aa: CASSYPTGGYGYTF
abundance: once
v_gene: TRBV6-6
d_gene: TRBD1
j_gene: TRBJ1-2

CDR3nt: TGTGCCAGCAGCTTAGTCCCTAGCGGTACCTACAATGAGCAGTTCTTC
CDR3aa: CASSLVPSGTYNEQFF
abundance: many
v_gene: TRBV7-9
d_gene: TRBD2
j_gene: TRBJ2-1

CDR3nt: TGTGCCAGCAGCTTAGCGAGGCCGTCTTTCCTCAACACAGATACGCAGTATTTT
CDR3aa: CASSLARPSFLNTDTQYF
abundance: few
v_gene: TRBV7-2
d_gene: .
j_gene: TRBJ2-3

CDR3nt: TGTGCCAGTAGTATCCTGGGAGAAAAACTGTTTTTT
CDR3aa: CASSILGEKLFF
abundance: few
v_gene: TRBV19
d_gene: .
j_gene: TRBJ1-4

CDR3nt: TGTGCCAGCAGTTTTCATGGGACAGGTGCTAACTATGGCTACACCTTC
CDR3aa: CASSFHGTGANYGYTF
abundance: few
v_gene: TRBV6-6
d_gene: TRBD1
j_gene: TRBJ1-2

CDR3nt: TGTGCCAGCAGTTGGAACATGAACACTGAAGCTTTCTTT
CDR3aa: CASSWNMNTEAFF
abundance: .
v_gene: TRBV27
d_gene: .
j_gene: TRBJ1-1

CDR3nt: TGTGCCAGCAGTTTAGCGCGCAGCGTCCCAGATACGCAGTATTTT
CDR3aa: CASSLARSVPDTQYF
abundance: few
v_gene: TRBV12-3/TRBV12-4
d_gene: .
j_gene: TRBJ2-3

CDR3nt: TGCGCCAGCAGCTTGGACAGGACGACTAACTATGGCTACACCTTC
CDR3aa: CASSLDRTTNYGYTF
abundance: .
v_gene: TRBV5-1
d_gene: .
j_gene: TRBJ1-2

CDR3nt: TGTGCCAGCAGCTTAGCGGGACAGGTTTCCTACGAGCAGTACTTC
CDR3aa: CASSLAGQVSYEQYF
abundance: many
v_gene: TRBV7-2
d_gene: TRBD1
j_gene: TRBJ2-7

CDR3nt: TGTGCCAGCAGTTTATTCGGGACTAGCGGGAGTCGGGGCAATGAGCAGTTCTTC
CDR3aa: CASSLFGTSGSRGNEQFF
abundance: few
v_gene: TRBV27
d_gene: TRBD2
j_gene: TRBJ2-1

CDR3nt: TGTGCCAGCAGCCCGCTAGCGGGAGTAGAGGGTGAGACCCAGTACTTC
CDR3aa: CASSPLAGVEGETQYF
abundance: few
v_gene: TRBV11-2
d_gene: TRBD2
j_gene: TRBJ2-5

CDR3nt: TGTGCCAGCACGGGTCCCGATGATACGCAGTATTTT
CDR3aa: CASTGPDDTQYF
abundance: few
v_gene: TRBV12-3/TRBV12-4
d_gene: .
j_gene: TRBJ2-3

CDR3nt: TGTGCCAGCAGCTTAGCCAGATGGGGCGGGACTAGCACAGATACGCAGTATTTT
CDR3aa: CASSLARWGGTSTDTQYF
abundance: many
v_gene: TRBV7-8
d_gene: .
j_gene: TRBJ2-3

CDR3nt: TGTGCCAGCAGCTCCCACAACGACAGGAACACTGAAGCTTTCTTT
CDR3aa: CASSSHNDRNTEAFF
abundance: .
v_gene: TRBV7-9
d_gene: .
j_gene: TRBJ1-1

CDR3nt: TGTGCCAGTAGTATAGGACAGGGCGAGCAGTTCTTC
CDR3aa: CASSIGQGEQFF
abundance: few
v_gene: TRBV19
d_gene: TRBD1
j_gene: TRBJ2-1

CDR3nt: TGTGCCAGCTCACCAGGAAGGGGGGCACTCCAAGAGACCCAGTACTTC
CDR3aa: CASSPGRGALQETQYF
abundance: .
v_gene: TRBV18
d_gene: .
j_gene: TRBJ2-5

CDR3nt: TGTGCCAGCAGCTTCGATGGCCTAAATGGACCCCAGCATTTT
CDR3aa: CASSFDGLNGPQHF
abundance: .
v_gene: TRBV5-4
d_gene: .
j_gene: TRBJ1-5

CDR3nt: TGCAGTGCTCTAGCGGGAGGGGGGAATGAGCAGTTCTTC
CDR3aa: CSALAGGGNEQFF
abundance: .
v_gene: TRBV20-1
d_gene: TRBD2
j_gene: TRBJ2-1